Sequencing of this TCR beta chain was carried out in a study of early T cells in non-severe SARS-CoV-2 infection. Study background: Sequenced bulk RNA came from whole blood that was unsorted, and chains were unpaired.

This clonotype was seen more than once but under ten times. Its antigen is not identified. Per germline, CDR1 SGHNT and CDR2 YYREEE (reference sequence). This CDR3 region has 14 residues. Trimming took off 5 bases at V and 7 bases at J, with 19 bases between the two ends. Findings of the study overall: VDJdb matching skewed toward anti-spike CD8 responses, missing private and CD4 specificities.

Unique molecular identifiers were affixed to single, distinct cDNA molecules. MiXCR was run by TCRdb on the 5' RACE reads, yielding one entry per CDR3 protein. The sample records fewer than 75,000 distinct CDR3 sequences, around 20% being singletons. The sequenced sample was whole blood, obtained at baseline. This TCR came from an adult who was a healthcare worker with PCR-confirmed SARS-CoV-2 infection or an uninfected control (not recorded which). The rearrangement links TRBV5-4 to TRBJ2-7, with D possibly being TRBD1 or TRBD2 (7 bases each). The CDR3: CASSKRDRPWEQYF. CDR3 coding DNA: TGTGCCAGCAGTAAGCGGGACAGACCGTGGGAGCAGTACTTC.